One sample yielded the 11 T cell receptor beta chains listed below, sequenced in a study of blood T cell repertoires in COVID-19. TCRdb keeps only in-frame clones here, not all; method: immunoSEQ multiplex PCR. The table includes some 300,000 clones, around 92% detected once. Specimen: peripheral blood. All receptors derive from a woman aged 25-40 years with COVID-19, enrolled during active disease.

This clone was seen just once. The V gene is TRBV7-2, the J gene TRBJ1-4; 7 bases agree with TRBD1. The CDR3 has 15 amino acids. V was pared by 0 bases and J by 9 bases, with 7 bases of the junction left unmatched. Germline CDR1 and CDR2: SGHTA and FQGNSA. DNA for the CDR3: TGTGCCAGCAGCTTAGCTGAGGGGGCGCGTAAAAAACTGTTTTTT. Translating gives CASSLAEGARKKLFF. The full variable domain, with the rest looked up from reference TRBV7-2 and TRBJ1-4, is GAGVSQSPSNKVTEKGKDVELRCDPISGHTALYWYRQSLGQGLEFLIYFQGNSAPDKSGLPSDRFSAERTGGSVSTLTIQRTQQEDSAVYLCASSLAEGARKKLFFGSGTQLSVL.

The chain employs TRBV6-5 and TRBJ2-3, with 7 bases identical to TRBD1. In germline, CDR1 is MNHEY, CDR2 SVGAGI. The CDR3 extends over 15 amino acids. V lost 6 bases, J lost 2 bases, and 8 bases stayed unmatched. In DNA form, the CDR3 reads TGTGCCAGCAGAGGCGACAGGGCCAACACAGATACGCAGTATTTT. Protein sequence: CASRGDRANTDTQYF.

The chain is built from TRBV9 and TRBJ1-1; D remains ambiguous. V lost 4 bases, J lost 4 bases, and 17 bases lay in between. Germline V CDR1 and CDR2: SGDLS, YYNGEE. CDR3 length: 15 residues. In DNA form, the CDR3 reads TGTGCCAGCAGCCTTCCAATTCGGGTCCCCACTGAAGCTTTCTTT. Translated, it gives CASSLPIRVPTEAFF.

The genes are TRBV9 and TRBJ2-3, with 8 bases matching TRBD2. Germline V gene lookup returns CDR1 SGDLS and CDR2 YYNGEE. CDR3 length equals 15 residues. Trimming at V came to 0 bases and at J to 3 bases, leaving 3 bases not matched to a gene. The CDR3 loop is CASSVGLALTDTQYF. In nucleotides, the CDR3 is TGTGCCAGCAGCGTAGGACTAGCGTTGACAGATACGCAGTATTTT.

V and J are TRBV9 and TRBJ1-1, with TRBD1 matching 8 bases. The junction had 4 bases not matched to a gene; V was cut back by 0 bases and J by 6 bases. CDR1 SGDLS and CDR2 YYNGEE come from the germline V gene. The CDR3 runs 14 residues. As DNA, the CDR3 is TGTGCCAGCAGCGTAGCTGACAGGGGCGCTGAAGCTTTCTTT. This codes for CASSVADRGAEAFF.

V and J are TRBV7-6 and TRBJ2-2, with D tentatively TRBD1 (5 bases). CDR1 and CDR2 from the germline V gene are SGHVS and FNYEAQ. Trimming took off 3 bases at V and 0 bases at J, with 8 bases between the two ends. The CDR3 consists of 15 residues. DNA of the CDR3: TGTGCCAGCAGCTTGCGCAGGGCGAACACCGGGGAGCTGTTTTTT. Translating gives CASSLRRANTGELFF. Variable domain in full (rest from reference TRBV7-6 and TRBJ2-2): GAGVSQSPRYKVTKRGQDVALRCDPISGHVSLYWYRQALGQGPEFLTYFNYEAQQDKSGLPNDRFSAERPEGSISTLTIQRTEQRDSAMYRCASSLRRANTGELFFGEGSRLTVL.

This sequence joins TRBV2 and TRBJ1-5, with TRBD1 matching over 9 bases. V dropped 6 bases and J dropped 0; count of bases not matched to a gene: 12. Germline V gene data show CDR1 as SNHLY and CDR2 as FYNNEI. This CDR3 region has 18 residues. CDR3 region: CASSVPGTGTYSNQPQHF. The CDR3 nucleotides are TGTGCCAGCAGCGTGCCCGGGACAGGGACTTATAGCAATCAGCCCCAGCATTTT.

In its sample, this clone was seen once. The V gene is TRBV6-5, the J gene TRBJ1-1, with TRBD1 matching 8 bases. V was pared by 0 bases and J by 5 bases, with 5 bases of the junction left unmatched. The CDR3 runs 15 residues. The germline gives CDR1 MNHEY, CDR2 SVGAGI. CDR3 in amino acids: CASSYSRQGLTEAFF. CDR3 coding DNA: TGTGCCAGCAGTTACTCGAGACAGGGGCTAACTGAAGCTTTCTTT.

The chain is built from TRBV12-3 or TRBV12-4 and TRBJ1-2; no clear D. The CDR3 length is 12 residues. V gave up 3 bases and J gave up 5 bases, with 7 bases separating them. The CDR3 sequence: CASSFTGYGYTF. CDR3 bases: TGTGCCAGCAGTTTCACGGGTTATGGCTACACCTTC.

V gene TRBV11-3 combines with J gene TRBJ2-1; 8 positions match TRBD1. The CDR3 totals 15 residues. Looked up from germline, CDR1 is SGHNT and CDR2 is YENEEA. The V and J ends lost 1 base and 5 bases, in that order; junction bases with no gene match: 4. The DNA for the CDR3 is TGTGCCAGCAGCTTAGGGACAGGGACCAACAATGAGCAGTTCTTC. It specifies CASSLGTGTNNEQFF.

This sequence joins TRBV4-1 and TRBJ1-6, with D tentatively TRBD1 (6 bases). CDR1 and CDR2 from the germline V gene are MGHRA and YSYEKL. V was shortened by 3 bases and J by 7 bases, with 16 bases between the two germline ends. The CDR3 has 16 residues. CDR3 sequence (DNA): TGCGCCAGCAGCCACCTACCACAACAGGGAAATTCACCCCTCCACTTT. Its protein product is CASSHLPQQGNSPLHF.